Listed here are 8 T cell receptor beta chains from one sample, sequenced in a study of T cell responses to AZD1222 COVID-19 vaccine. Clones were sequenced by immunoSEQ multiplex PCR, and TCRdb holds only the in-frame ones, with some missing. The table records about 140,000 clones, about 91% of them present only once. The material sequenced was peripheral blood, taken on day 0 of AZD1222 vaccination. All receptors come from an adult in good health.

The J gene is TRBJ2-5, the V gene TRBV15; no reliable D call. The V gene's germline CDR1 is LNHNV and CDR2 YYDKDF (reference sequence). The V and J ends lost 1 base and 1 base respectively, with 10 bases between them. This CDR3 contains 15 residues. The CDR3 DNA sequence: TGTGCCACCAGCAGAGCTGGACGCTTCCAAGAGACCCAGTACTTC. This gives the protein CATSRAGRFQETQYF.

The V and J genes are TRBV11-2 and TRBJ1-2; weak D call: TRBD1 (6 bases). V shed 7 bases and J shed 3 bases, with 18 bases lying between them. Germline lookup yields CDR1 SGHAT and CDR2 FQNNGV. The CDR3 has 15 amino acids. The CDR3 is CASTLGTGRDYGYTF. The CDR3 nucleotides are TGTGCCAGCACCTTGGGAACAGGGCGGGACTATGGCTACACCTTC.

The rearrangement joins TRBV11-2 to TRBJ1-2; 9 bases fit TRBD1. V gave up 3 bases and J gave up 4 bases; unmatched junction bases: 3. CDR3 length equals 14 residues. Germline CDR1 is SGHAT and CDR2 is FQNNGV. The CDR3 nucleotides are TGTGCCAGCAGCTTCACAGGGGGCTTCTATGGCTACACCTTC. This sequence encodes CASSFTGGFYGYTF. Combining the CDR3 with reference TRBV11-2 and TRBJ1-2 gives the whole variable domain EAGVAQSPRYKIIEKRQSVAFWCNPISGHATLYWYQQILGQGPKLLIQFQNNGVVDDSQLPKDRFSAERLKGVDSTLKIQPAKLEDSAVYLCASSFTGGFYGYTFGSGTRLTVV.

This clone was counted a single time. The V gene is TRBV21-1, the J gene TRBJ2-4; TRBD2 is the table's D call and was not checked against the DNA. TRBV21-1 has pseudogene status. This CDR3 has 14 residues. CDR3 coding DNA: TGTGCCAGCAGCCTTCGGTCGCCCACAAACATTCAGTACTTC. This translates into CASSLRSPTNIQYF.

The V call is TRBV11-2, the J call TRBJ2-5; D ambiguous. V lost 0 bases and J 4 bases, leaving 18 bases between the germline ends. This CDR3 region has 17 residues. Germline values: CDR1 SGHAT, CDR2 FQNNGV. The CDR3 loop reads CASSLDSIGMLGETQYF. In DNA, the CDR3 is TGTGCCAGCAGCTTAGATTCTATAGGGATGCTGGGAGAGACCCAGTACTTC. Supplemented by reference TRBV11-2 and TRBJ2-5, the full variable domain reads EAGVAQSPRYKIIEKRQSVAFWCNPISGHATLYWYQQILGQGPKLLIQFQNNGVVDDSQLPKDRFSAERLKGVDSTLKIQPAKLEDSAVYLCASSLDSIGMLGETQYFGPGTRLLVL.

The chain employs TRBV5-5 and TRBJ2-1, with 7 bases lining up with TRBD2. The CDR3 extends over 16 amino acids. V lost 3 bases, J lost 3 bases, and 9 bases stayed unmatched. Germline V CDR1 and CDR2: SGHKS, YYEKEE (reference sequence). The CDR3 is CASSSVAGSVYNEQFF. The CDR3 region has the DNA TGTGCCAGCAGCTCAGTAGCGGGTTCGGTCTACAATGAGCAGTTCTTC.

The CDR3 protein is CASSLSRGYGNTIYF. DNA for the CDR3: TGTGCCAGCAGCCTAAGTAGGGGTTATGGAAACACCATATATTTT. The J gene is TRBJ1-3, the V gene TRBV28; the D gene is possibly TRBD1 (5 bases). With 6 bases removed from V and 3 bases from J, the gap between germline ends came to 15 bases. CDR3 length: 15 amino acids. CDR1 and CDR2 (germline): MDHEN, SYDVKM. The complete variable domain, with remaining parts taken from reference TRBV28 and TRBJ1-3, reads DVKVTQSSRYLVKRTGEKVFLECVQDMDHENMFWYRQDPGLGLRLIYFSYDVKMKEKGDIPEGYSVSREKKERFSLILESASTNQTSMYLCASSLSRGYGNTIYFGEGSWLTVV.

The chain is built from TRBV14 and TRBJ1-1; no definite D call. Trimming left V 3 bases short and J 5 bases short, with 10 bases between. Germline CDR1 is SGHDN and CDR2 is FVKESK. The CDR3 has 13 amino acids. DNA for the CDR3: TGTGCCAGCAGCCAGTCTTCGAGAACTGAAGCTTTCTTT. Translated: CASSQSSRTEAFF.